A single sample gave rise to the 10 T cell receptor beta chains below, sequenced in a study of blood T cell repertoires in COVID-19 (TCRdb year 2020). Library generation was performed with the immunoSEQ multiplex PCR assay. In TCRdb, the immuneACCESS table is reduced to in-frame sequences with V and J assigned. These tables do not hold every clone; where another copy was compared, an unresolved V gene accounts for under half, and the others remain unexplained. This sample holds about 330,000 clones; over 75% were observed only once. Around 5% of the sample is taken by the ten largest. The sample comprised PBMCs or T cells enriched from blood (not recorded which). These receptor sequences come from a man in his thirties or forties who had recovered from COVID-19.

This clone has a single count. The V call is TRBV7-2, the J call TRBJ2-5; 7 nucleotides align to TRBD1. The CDR3 is 14 amino acids. CDR1 is SGHTA and CDR2 is FQGNSA in the germline V gene. Trimming cost V 5 bases and J 4 bases; bases outside gene matches: 7. This CDR3 is CASSRDRAPETQYF. CDR3 sequence (DNA): TGTGCCAGCAGCCGCGACAGGGCCCCAGAGACCCAGTACTTC.

The genes are TRBV5-1 and TRBJ2-7; maybe TRBD2 (5 bases). V lost 3 bases and J 1 base, leaving 8 bases between the germline ends. The CDR3 contains 13 residues. The V gene's germline CDR1 is SGHRS and CDR2 YFSETQ. CDR3 DNA sequence: TGCGCCAGCAGCTCGAGGGAATCCTACGAGCAGTACTTC. Protein product: CASSSRESYEQYF. Filled out from reference TRBV5-1 and TRBJ2-7, the complete variable domain reads KAGVTQTPRYLIKTRGQQVTLSCSPISGHRSVSWYQQTPGQGLQFLFEYFSETQRNKGNFPGRFSGRQFSNSRSEMNVSTLELGDSALYLCASSSRESYEQYFGPGTRLTVT.

This clone was detected only a few times. This chain uses TRBV27 with TRBJ1-5; D is unresolved. This CDR3 has 14 amino acids. Between the trimmed V and J ends, which lost 5 bases and 8 bases, there was a span of 16 bases. Germline V gene lookup returns CDR1 MNHEY and CDR2 SMNVEV (reference sequence). DNA for the CDR3: TGTGCCAGCAGTCTGGCTGGAGCCAGTGAGCCCCAGCATTTT. Residues: CASSLAGASEPQHF.

A remark on this clone: An end of the junction does not agree with germline; a read error may underlie this. This chain links TRBV27 with TRBJ1-1, with D unresolved. This CDR3 is built from 13 residues. From germline, CDR1 is MNHEY and CDR2 SMNVEV (reference sequence). The CDR3 reads CASSSRQNRYTLF. CDR3 coding DNA: TGTGCCAGCAGTTCTCGCCAGAACCGTTATACACTATTT.

This sequence joins TRBV6-5 and TRBJ2-5; D gene uncertain. The CDR3 length is 12 residues. Germline CDR1 MNHEY, CDR2 SVGAGI. The V gene lost 8 bases and the J gene lost 5 bases, with 12 bases spanning the gap. The CDR3 nucleotides read TGTGCCAGCCGTCAGGTTCGCGAGACCCAGTACTTC. Translating it yields CASRQVRETQYF.

This chain joins TRBV14 and TRBJ2-7, with 8 bases fitting TRBD1. Losses at the gene ends were 1 base for V and 4 bases for J; bases not matched to a gene: 9. CDR3 length: 16 residues. The germline gives CDR1 SGHDN, CDR2 FVKESK. Here the CDR3 reads CASSQASADRGYEQYF. The DNA for the CDR3 is TGTGCCAGCAGCCAAGCTTCTGCAGACAGGGGTTACGAGCAGTACTTC.

The V and J genes are TRBV5-1 and TRBJ1-2; unclear D gene. The germline V gene encodes CDR1 SGHRS and CDR2 YFSETQ. With 0 bases removed from V and 7 bases from J, the gap between germline ends came to 13 bases. The CDR3 loop spans 14 amino acids. CDR3 in DNA: TGCGCCAGCAGCTTGGCCCAGGCGTCTATTGGCTACACCTTC. Encoded protein: CASSLAQASIGYTF.

The chain is built from TRBV5-4 and TRBJ1-2; a weak D match, TRBD1 (6 bases). There are 14 residues in the CDR3. Trimming stripped 0 bases from V and 5 bases from J, with 11 bases between. Germline lookup yields CDR1 SGHNT and CDR2 YYREEE (reference sequence). The CDR3 loop reads CASSLAQGIYGYTF. DNA of the CDR3: TGTGCCAGCAGCTTGGCCCAGGGGATATATGGCTACACCTTC.

The CDR3 nucleotides are TGTGCCAGCAGCCTCCGCGACAGGGGGAACGAAAAACTGTTTTTT. It yields the protein CASSLRDRGNEKLFF. This chain connects TRBV11-2 to TRBJ1-4, with TRBD1 matching 9 bases. This CDR3 has 15 amino acids. The V gene's germline CDR1 is SGHAT and CDR2 FQNNGV. The ends lost 5 bases at V and 8 bases at J; junction bases unmatched: 9.

V and J are TRBV10-3 and TRBJ2-1; TRBD2 matches 7 bases. CDR3 size: 15 residues. Unmatched junction bases numbered 8, after V lost 2 bases and J lost 7 bases. From germline, CDR1 is ENHRY and CDR2 SYGVKD. Written as DNA, the CDR3 is TGTGCCATCAGTGAGCCCACGGGGGGTCGTAATGAGCAGTTCTTC. Translating gives CAISEPTGGRNEQFF.